A single sample is the source of the 9 T cell receptor beta chains below, sequenced in a study of blood T cells in healthy people across ages. PCR was performed a second time for roughly 7 to 12 cycles using a sample-barcoded 5' primer and a J-beta primer mix. TCRdb fed the 5' RACE reads into MiXCR, producing one record per CDR3 protein. This table has 380,000 or so distinct CDR3 sequences, approximately 51% appearing once. The specimen was blood. The receptor source for this set is a man between 60 and 75 years old in good health.

The chain employs TRBV4-2 and TRBJ1-2; tentatively, D is TRBD1 (5 bases). The CDR3 contains 15 residues. The germline gives CDR1 LGHNA, CDR2 YNFKEQ. Trimming took off 4 bases at V and 0 bases at J, with 12 bases between the two ends. CDR3 in amino acids: CASSPSQEANYGYTF. The CDR3 region has the DNA TGTGCCAGCAGCCCCTCACAGGAAGCTAACTATGGCTACACCTTC.

This clonotype has more than one count but fewer than ten. V usage is TRBV30 and J usage is TRBJ1-1; weak D call: TRBD1 (6 bases). The length of the CDR3 is 12 residues. The germline V gene has CDR1 GTSNPN and CDR2 SVGIG (reference sequence). V was pared by 8 bases and J by 8 bases, with 18 bases between. The CDR3 spells CAVVGGRVEAFF. The CDR3 DNA sequence: TGTGCCGTTGTCGGGGGGCGCGTAGAAGCTTTCTTT.

The V gene is TRBV4-2, the J gene TRBJ2-1, with 12 bases that match TRBD2. Germline CDR1 is LGHNA and CDR2 is YNFKEQ. This CDR3 region has 18 residues. V trimming: 1 base; J trimming: 4 bases; junction bases outside the gene matches: 8. The CDR3 region has the DNA TGTGCCAGCAGCCAAGGGACTAGCGGGATGTTTGGGTACAATGAGCAGTTCTTC. This encodes CASSQGTSGMFGYNEQFF.

The V call is TRBV6-5, the J call TRBJ1-2, with D perhaps matching TRBD1 (6 bases). This CDR3 spans 13 amino acids. V was shortened by 6 bases and J by 7 bases, with 15 bases between the two germline ends. Germline values: CDR1 MNHEY, CDR2 SVGAGI. CDR3 protein: CASSPIQGSGYTF. For the CDR3, the DNA is TGTGCCAGCAGCCCCATACAGGGCTCTGGCTACACCTTC.

The table lists this clonotype with many counts. The CDR3 loop reads CSAQTQGTLLLNYGYTF. The CDR3 region has the DNA TGCAGTGCGCAAACACAGGGGACCCTTCTCCTTAACTATGGCTACACCTTC. This chain connects TRBV20-1 to TRBJ1-2; 7 positions match TRBD1. V shed 6 bases and J 1 base; nucleotides not matched to a gene: 17. The CDR3 is 17 residues long. The germline CDR1 and CDR2 sequences are DFQATT and SNEGSKA (reference sequence).

There are a few counts of this clonotype. V and J are TRBV29-1 and TRBJ2-1; 12 bases map to TRBD2. CDR3 size: 14 residues. Germline V gene lookup returns CDR1 SQVTM and CDR2 ANQGSEA. J gave up 8 bases and V 7 bases, and 9 bases lay outside the gene matches. CDR3 in amino acids: CSAETSGSPHEQFF. In nucleotides, the CDR3 is TGCAGCGCCGAGACTAGCGGGAGCCCCCATGAGCAGTTCTTC.

The chain uses TRBV7-9 and TRBJ1-2; the D is unclear. Germline V lookup: CDR1 SEHNR, CDR2 FQNEAQ (reference sequence). V shed 5 bases and J shed 5 bases, with 18 bases lying between them. The CDR3 loop spans 15 amino acids. This CDR3 is CASSPPEGQLYGYTF. The CDR3 region has the DNA TGTGCCAGCAGCCCTCCAGAAGGCCAGCTGTATGGCTACACCTTC.

This clonotype was seen at least ten times. The chain has TRBV5-1 and TRBJ2-3; 12 positions match TRBD2. Germline V CDR1 and CDR2: SGHRS, YFSETQ. The CDR3 covers 17 residues. The V segment lost 3 bases and the J segment 1 base; nucleotides outside the gene matches: 6. The CDR3 DNA follows: TGCGCCAGCAGCTCTAAACGGACTAGCGGGGGCACAGATACGCAGTATTTT. It translates to CASSSKRTSGGTDTQYF.

The V call is TRBV29-1, the J call TRBJ2-7; perhaps TRBD1 as D (6 bases). Trimming cost V 7 bases and J 3 bases, with 16 bases left between them. CDR1 SQVTM and CDR2 ANQGSEA come from the germline V gene. This CDR3 comprises 13 residues. In nucleotides, the CDR3 is TGCAGCGGTGGTAGTACAGGGAACTACGAGCAGTACTTC. Amino acids: CSGGSTGNYEQYF.